The TCR beta chain described here comes from a study of blood T cell repertoires in COVID-19. Study information: The cDNA or gDNA used as material had been derived from T cells, B-cell-depleted T cells, or PBMCs.

The CDR3 runs 20 residues. V lost 1 base and J 2 bases, leaving 24 bases between the germline ends. Germline loops: CDR1 LGHDT, CDR2 YNNKEL (reference sequence). TCRdb's copy holds only in-frame clones and misses some; the assay was immunoSEQ multiplex PCR. The sample holds 200,000 to 300,000 clones; around 88% are singletons and the top ten take about 2%. This clone has just one count. This receptor was obtained from a man in his thirties or forties with active or convalescent COVID-19. Specimen: peripheral blood. This chain connects TRBV3-1 (or the pseudogene TRBV3-2) to TRBJ2-1; no definite D call. The CDR3 reads CASSQAPGNPPGFTYNEQFF. The CDR3 nucleotides read TGTGCCAGCAGCCAAGCGCCCGGAAATCCCCCAGGCTTCACCTACAATGAGCAGTTCTTC.